Following are 12 T cell receptor beta chains from one sample sequenced in a study of cytomegalovirus exposure and HLA in healthy donors (dated by TCRdb to 2017 to 2019). Library method: the immunoSEQ multiplex PCR assay. For the multiplex PCR, a mixture combining 60 forward primers for TCR Vbeta segments and 13 reverse primers for TCR Jbeta segments was used. As stored in TCRdb, this immuneACCESS dataset retains in-frame rearrangements with V and J assigned. A fraction of the clones does not appear; measured against another copy, unresolved V genes explain less than half of the discrepancy, and the remainder lacks a known reason. Present in this sample are some 60,000 clones, about 77% of which were seen just once. Together, the top ten hold 4.5% to 6% of the sample. Sequenced sample: PBMCs. The source is a woman in her 30s in good health and CMV-seronegative.

This clone was seen only a few times. The rearrangement joins TRBV4-1 to TRBJ2-3, with TRBD2 matching 11 bases. The CDR3 length is 15 residues. The trim removed 6 bases at V and 2 bases at J, leaving 4 bases unmatched. Germline lookup yields CDR1 MGHRA and CDR2 YSYEKL. The CDR3 protein is CASREGLADTDTQYF. DNA for the CDR3: TGCGCCAGCAGGGAGGGACTAGCGGACACAGATACGCAGTATTTT.

This clone was seen once. The chain uses TRBV29-1 and TRBJ2-5; TRBD1 is a possible D gene (5 bases). The V gene lost 7 bases and the J gene lost 2 bases, with 17 bases spanning the gap. The CDR3 is made up of 14 amino acids. Looked up from germline, CDR1 is SQVTM and CDR2 is ANQGSEA. CDR3 DNA sequence: TGCAGCGCTGGAAGATTGCAGGGTCAAGAGACCCAGTACTTC. It is translated as CSAGRLQGQETQYF.

The genes are TRBV19 and TRBJ1-5; maybe TRBD1 (6 bases). CDR1 is LNHDA, CDR2 SQIVND, per germline (reference sequence). V lost 5 bases and J 2 bases, leaving 13 bases between the germline ends. CDR3 length: 15 residues. Here the CDR3 reads CASSLLQGGNQPQHF. The CDR3 DNA reads TGTGCCAGTAGTTTACTACAGGGTGGCAATCAGCCCCAGCATTTT.

The chain uses TRBV29-1 and TRBJ2-1; 7 bases align to TRBD2. V shed 7 bases, J shed 0 bases, and the junction held 6 bases outside the gene matches. CDR3 length equals 14 residues. The germline gives CDR1 SQVTM, CDR2 ANQGSEA. The CDR3 reads CSAAGLSSYNEQFF. The CDR3, as DNA: TGCAGCGCAGCGGGACTATCCTCCTACAATGAGCAGTTCTTC.

The rearrangement links TRBV5-4 to TRBJ2-5; 12 nucleotides align to TRBD2. The DNA matches TRBJ2-7 better at its end, which makes the J call doubtful. There are 16 residues in the CDR3. In germline, CDR1 is SGHNT, CDR2 YYREEE (reference sequence). CDR3 region: CASSGATSGSPYEQYF. CDR3 sequence (DNA): TGTGCCAGCAGCGGGGCGACTAGCGGGAGCCCCTACGAGCAGTACTTC.

The J gene is TRBJ2-1, the V gene TRBV27; D is possibly TRBD2 (6 bases). This CDR3 comprises 13 residues. Trimming removed 2 bases from V and 7 bases from J, with 9 bases in between. Germline CDR1 reads MNHEY; CDR2 reads SMNVEV (reference sequence). For the CDR3, the DNA is TGTGCCAGCAGTTTAATAGCGGATAATGAGCAGTTCTTC. It encodes CASSLIADNEQFF.

The chain carries TRBV29-1 and TRBJ2-7, with a possible D match to TRBD1 (6 bases). V lost 2 bases to trimming and J lost 1 base, with 24 bases between them. Germline-derived CDR1 and CDR2 are SQVTM and ANQGSEA. The CDR3 covers 18 residues. The CDR3 loop is CSVESRTPSGDISYEQYF. The CDR3 DNA reads TGCAGCGTTGAATCGAGGACCCCCTCCGGGGACATTTCCTACGAGCAGTACTTC.

The rearrangement links TRBV6-5 to TRBJ2-2; perhaps TRBD2 as D (7 bases). Germline V lookup: CDR1 MNHEY, CDR2 SVGAGI. The CDR3 is made up of 15 amino acids. Trimming pared 8 bases from V and 6 bases from J, leaving 19 bases between. The CDR3 loop reads CASGGGKGLAGELFF. For the CDR3, the DNA is TGTGCCAGCGGGGGGGGCAAAGGTTTGGCCGGGGAGCTGTTTTTT.

This chain links TRBV2 with TRBJ2-2; 8 bases fit TRBD2. Germline lookup yields CDR1 SNHLY and CDR2 FYNNEI. Unmatched junction bases numbered 4, after V lost 1 base and J lost 0 bases. The CDR3 spans 17 residues. The CDR3 reads CASSEGGLAANTGELFF. The DNA for the CDR3 is TGTGCCAGCAGTGAAGGCGGACTAGCTGCGAACACCGGGGAGCTGTTTTTT. The complete variable domain, with remaining parts taken from reference TRBV2 and TRBJ2-2, reads EPEVTQTPSHQVTQMGQEVILRCVPISNHLYFYWYRQILGQKVEFLVSFYNNEISEKSEIFDDQFSVERPDGSNFTLKIRSTKLEDSAMYFCASSEGGLAANTGELFFGEGSRLTVL.

The rearrangement uses TRBV13 and TRBJ2-1, with D perhaps TRBD2 (6 bases). Germline V gives CDR1 PRHDT, CDR2 FYEKMQ (reference sequence). The V end lost 5 bases, the J end lost 8 bases, and 10 bases lay between the germline ends. The CDR3 has 12 amino acids. The CDR3 DNA follows: TGTGCCAGCAGCCCACTAGCACATGAGCAGTTCTTC. Its protein product is CASSPLAHEQFF.

Only a few counts were recorded for this clone. This chain connects TRBV5-1 to TRBJ2-1, with TRBD2 matching 8 bases. Germline trimming cut 6 bases from V and 3 bases from J; bases unmatched to any gene: 11. Germline CDR1 SGHRS, CDR2 YFSETQ. This CDR3 has 16 residues. The chain's CDR3 is CASIFTSGSLYNEQFF. The DNA for the CDR3 is TGCGCCAGCATTTTCACAAGCGGGAGTCTCTACAATGAGCAGTTCTTC.

J is TRBJ1-2 and V is TRBV6-4; TRBD1 aligns across 9 bases. CDR3 length: 15 amino acids. The germline CDR1 and CDR2 sequences are MRHNA and SNTAGT. Trimming cost V 10 bases and J 2 bases; bases outside gene matches: 11. The chain's CDR3 is CATIRPGTGNYGYTF. CDR3 coding DNA: TGTGCCACAATCAGACCGGGGACAGGGAACTATGGCTACACCTTC.